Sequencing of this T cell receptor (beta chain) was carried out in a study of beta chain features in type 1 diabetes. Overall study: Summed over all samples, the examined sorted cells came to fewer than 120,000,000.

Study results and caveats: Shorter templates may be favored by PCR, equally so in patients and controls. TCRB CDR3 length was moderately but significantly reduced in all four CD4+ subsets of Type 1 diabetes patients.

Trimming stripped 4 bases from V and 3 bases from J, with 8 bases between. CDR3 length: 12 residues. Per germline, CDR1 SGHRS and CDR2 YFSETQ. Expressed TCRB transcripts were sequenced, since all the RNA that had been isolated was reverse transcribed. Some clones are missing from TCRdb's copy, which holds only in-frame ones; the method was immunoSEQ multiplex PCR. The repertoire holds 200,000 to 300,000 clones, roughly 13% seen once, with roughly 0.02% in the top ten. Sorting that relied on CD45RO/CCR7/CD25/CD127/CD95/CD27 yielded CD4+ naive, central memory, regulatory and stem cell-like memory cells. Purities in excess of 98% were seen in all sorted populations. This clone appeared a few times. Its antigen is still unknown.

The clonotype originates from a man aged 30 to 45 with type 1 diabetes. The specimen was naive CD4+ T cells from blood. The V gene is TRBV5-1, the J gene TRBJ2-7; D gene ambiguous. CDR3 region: CASSGQNYEQYF. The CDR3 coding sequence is TGCGCCAGCAGCGGGCAGAACTACGAGCAGTACTTC. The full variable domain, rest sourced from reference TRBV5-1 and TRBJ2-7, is KAGVTQTPRYLIKTRGQQVTLSCSPISGHRSVSWYQQTPGQGLQFLFEYFSETQRNKGNFPGRFSGRQFSNSRSEMNVSTLELGDSALYLCASSGQNYEQYFGPGTRLTVT.